The 29 T cell receptor beta chains reported below all come from one sample, sequenced in a study of blood T cell repertoires in COVID-19. Method: immunoSEQ multiplex PCR; TCRdb's copy keeps in-frame clones and lacks some. The repertoire holds approximately 63,000 clones, 86% seen once, with 1% to 1.5% in the top ten. Material for sequencing was peripheral blood. These TCRs come from a woman older than 75 with acute or convalescent COVID-19.

V is TRBV5-4 and J is TRBJ2-7, with TRBD2 matching over 9 bases. There are 15 residues in the CDR3. The ends lost 0 bases at V and 6 bases at J; junction bases unmatched: 7. The germline gives CDR1 SGHNT, CDR2 YYREEE (reference sequence). CDR3 loop: CASSLGLAASAEQYF. The CDR3 DNA sequence: TGTGCCAGCAGCTTGGGACTAGCGGCATCCGCCGAGCAGTACTTC. The full variable domain, with the rest looked up from reference TRBV5-4 and TRBJ2-7, is ETGVTQSPTHLIKTRGQQVTLRCSSQSGHNTVSWYQQALGQGPQFIFQYYREEENGRGNFPPRFSGLQFPNYSSELNVNALELDDSALYLCASSLGLAASAEQYFGPGTRLTVT.

The chain links TRBV6-2 or TRBV6-3 to TRBJ2-2; D may match TRBD1 or TRBD2 (6 bases each). Trimming removed 7 bases from V and 7 bases from J, with 13 bases in between. Germline V gene data show CDR1 as MNHEY and CDR2 as SVGEGT. The CDR3 has 13 residues. CDR3: CASNPGAVGELFF. The CDR3 coding sequence is TGTGCCAGCAACCCGGGGGCGGTCGGGGAGCTGTTTTTT.

The chain combines TRBV19 with TRBJ1-1; weak D call: TRBD1 (6 bases). The V end lost 4 bases, the J end lost 3 bases, and 12 bases lay between the germline ends. Germline CDR1 and CDR2: LNHDA and SQIVND (reference sequence). The CDR3 contains 14 residues. The CDR3 bases are TGTGCCAGTAGTACAGGGGTTGAATACACTGAAGCTTTCTTT. Amino acids: CASSTGVEYTEAFF.

This chain joins TRBV19 and TRBJ2-5; 8 bases are a match to TRBD1. V lost 5 bases and J lost 4; bases outside the gene matches: 9. The length of the CDR3 is 15 residues. CDR1 LNHDA and CDR2 SQIVND come from the germline V gene (reference sequence). The CDR3 sequence is CASSAQTGAGETQYF. For the CDR3, the DNA is TGTGCCAGTAGTGCCCAGACAGGGGCGGGAGAGACCCAGTACTTC.

This clone was counted once. This chain connects TRBV5-1 to TRBJ2-5; weak D call: TRBD2 (6 bases). CDR3 length: 13 amino acids. Germline V gene sequence: CDR1 SGHRS, CDR2 YFSETQ. The V end was cut by 6 bases, the J end by 4 bases, with 13 bases between. CDR3 region: CASKSLGGETQYF. In DNA form, the CDR3 reads TGCGCCAGCAAAAGTCTCGGGGGAGAGACCCAGTACTTC.

The chain couples TRBV19 to TRBJ2-2; tentative D call: TRBD1 (5 bases). V lost 5 bases, J lost 3 bases, and 10 bases lay in between. Germline CDR1 is LNHDA and CDR2 is SQIVND (reference sequence). The CDR3 has 14 amino acids. The CDR3 is CASSSRTHTGELFF. As DNA, the CDR3 is TGTGCCAGTAGTTCTCGGACACACACCGGGGAGCTGTTTTTT.

The J gene is TRBJ2-2, the V gene TRBV7-6, with 9 nucleotides matching TRBD2. Germline trimming cut 5 bases from V and 1 base from J; bases unmatched to any gene: 14. Per the germline V gene, CDR1 is SGHVS and CDR2 is FNYEAQ. The CDR3 covers 19 residues. CDR3 nucleotides: TGTGCCAGCAGCCCCAGGGCGGGAGGGCGGACAGGGAACACCGGGGAGCTGTTTTTT. Its protein is CASSPRAGGRTGNTGELFF.

The gene calls are TRBV3-1 (or the pseudogene TRBV3-2) and TRBJ1-1; D unclear. This CDR3 is built from 13 residues. The germline V and J ends were trimmed by 1 base and 1 base, with 4 bases remaining between them. The germline V gene encodes CDR1 LGHDT and CDR2 YNNKEL (reference sequence). CDR3 in DNA: TGTGCCAGCAGCCAAGCAGGGAACACTGAAGCTTTCTTT. Protein: CASSQAGNTEAFF.

This chain connects TRBV5-1 to TRBJ2-1; 7 bases are a match to TRBD1. Germline values: CDR1 SGHRS, CDR2 YFSETQ. V trimming: 1 base; J trimming: 0 bases; junction bases outside the gene matches: 4. CDR3 size: 16 residues. CDR3 residues: CASSLTDRSSYNEQFF. The CDR3 bases are TGCGCCAGCAGCTTGACGGACAGGAGCTCCTACAATGAGCAGTTCTTC.

The genes are TRBV30 and TRBJ2-5, with D perhaps matching TRBD2 (5 bases). Germline CDR1 and CDR2: GTSNPN and SVGIG (reference sequence). This CDR3 has 16 amino acids. With 2 bases removed from V and 1 base from J, the gap between germline ends came to 17 bases. As DNA, the CDR3 is TGTGCCTGGAGTCAAGGAGTTTTAGCGAGCCAAGAGACCCAGTACTTC. The encoded protein is CAWSQGVLASQETQYF. Filled out from reference TRBV30 and TRBJ2-5, the complete variable domain reads SQTIHQWPATLVQPVGSPLSLECTVEGTSNPNLYWYRQAAGRGLQLLFYSVGIGQISSEVPQNLSASRPQDRQFILSSKKLLLSDSGFYLCAWSQGVLASQETQYFGPGTRLLVL.

This clone appeared once. The V call is TRBV19, the J call TRBJ1-2, with D unclear. This CDR3 has 12 amino acids. Per germline, CDR1 LNHDA and CDR2 SQIVND (reference sequence). With 3 bases removed from V and 5 bases from J, the gap between germline ends came to 7 bases. The CDR3 bases are TGTGCCAGTAGTATGGCGGGGTATGGCTACACCTTC. Translating gives CASSMAGYGYTF.

The rearrangement joins TRBV27 to TRBJ1-2; no definite D call. The CDR3 totals 18 residues. Germline V gene data show CDR1 as MNHEY and CDR2 as SMNVEV (reference sequence). Trimming pared 4 bases from V and 4 bases from J, leaving 25 bases between. The CDR3 spells CASSSTSGEHLTIYGYTF. CDR3 DNA sequence: TGTGCCAGCAGTTCGACCTCCGGGGAACACCTTACTATCTATGGCTACACCTTC.

The chain is built from TRBV6-5 and TRBJ1-2, with 7 bases aligning to TRBD1. CDR1 MNHEY and CDR2 SVGAGI come from the germline V gene. With V trimmed by 6 bases and J by 12 bases, 13 bases remained unmatched. The CDR3 extends over 13 amino acids. CDR3 in amino acids: CASRGDSLGRDTF. The CDR3 DNA follows: TGTGCCAGCAGAGGGGACAGCTTAGGGAGAGACACCTTC.

The gene calls are TRBV10-3 and TRBJ1-1; 11 bases fit TRBD1. The V segment lost 2 bases and the J segment 5 bases; nucleotides outside the gene matches: 1. This CDR3 comprises 14 residues. Germline-derived CDR1 and CDR2 are ENHRY and SYGVKD. CDR3 nucleotides: TGTGCCATCAGTGAGGGACAGGGGGCAACTGAAGCTTTCTTT. Translation: CAISEGQGATEAFF.

The CDR3 DNA follows: TGCGCCAGCAGCCCAACTTGGGCAGGGGACGAAAAACTGTTTTTT. Translated: CASSPTWAGDEKLFF. The chain employs TRBV5-1 and TRBJ1-4, with a tentative D call TRBD1 (6 bases). The CDR3 has 15 residues. The V end was cut by 4 bases, the J end by 8 bases, with 18 bases between. Germline CDR1 is SGHRS and CDR2 is YFSETQ.

This rearrangement joins TRBV2 to TRBJ2-2; TRBD1 matches at 7 bases. The junction had 5 bases not matched to a gene; V was cut back by 4 bases and J by 3 bases. The CDR3 is 15 amino acids. Germline V gene data show CDR1 as SNHLY and CDR2 as FYNNEI. DNA of the CDR3: TGTGCCAGCAGTGTACTAACAGGGGACACCGGGGAGCTGTTTTTT. Amino acids: CASSVLTGDTGELFF. Full variable domain (remainder filled in from reference TRBV2 and TRBJ2-2): EPEVTQTPSHQVTQMGQEVILRCVPISNHLYFYWYRQILGQKVEFLVSFYNNEISEKSEIFDDQFSVERPDGSNFTLKIRSTKLEDSAMYFCASSVLTGDTGELFFGEGSRLTVL.

The genes are TRBV5-5 and TRBJ1-6; possibly TRBD1 for D (6 bases). Germline CDR1 is SGHKS and CDR2 is YYEKEE (reference sequence). The CDR3 spans 17 residues. V was shortened by 0 bases and J by 9 bases, with 19 bases between the two germline ends. The DNA for the CDR3 is TGTGCCAGCAGCTTGGCTTCATTGGTGCAGGGGATTTCACCCCTCCACTTT. Translated: CASSLASLVQGISPLHF.

The chain couples TRBV3-1 (or the pseudogene TRBV3-2) to TRBJ2-5; 8 bases match TRBD1. The V gene end was trimmed by 9 bases and the J gene end by 5 bases; junction bases not matched to a gene: 8. The germline V gene encodes CDR1 LGHDT and CDR2 YNNKEL (reference sequence). The CDR3 runs to 13 residues. CDR3 region: CASRPTGEETQYF. The DNA of the CDR3 is TGTGCCAGTCGACCGACAGGGGAGGAGACCCAGTACTTC.

The V and J genes are TRBV7-9 and TRBJ2-3; tentative D call: TRBD2 (5 bases). Germline assignment: CDR1 SEHNR and CDR2 FQNEAQ (reference sequence). The V end was cut by 6 bases, the J end by 6 bases, with 19 bases between. CDR3 length equals 15 residues. The CDR3, as DNA: TGTGCCAGCAGTTGGGTGTTCTCTGAGGGCGATACGCAGTATTTT. Protein product: CASSWVFSEGDTQYF.

This clone occurred once. V usage is TRBV7-2 and J usage is TRBJ1-2; TRBD1 is a possible D gene (5 bases). The germline gives CDR1 SGHTA, CDR2 FQGNSA. The length of the CDR3 is 14 residues. Between the trimmed V and J ends, which lost 6 bases and 5 bases, there was a span of 16 bases. The CDR3 is CASSLIRVSYGYTF. The CDR3 nucleotides read TGTGCCAGCAGTCTTATCAGGGTATCGTATGGCTACACCTTC.

The chain carries TRBV4-2 and TRBJ2-3, with 12 bases fitting TRBD1. The CDR3 sequence is 14 residues long. The V gene's germline CDR1 is LGHNA and CDR2 YNFKEQ. J lost 13 bases, V lost 0 bases, and 5 bases had no gene match. The DNA for the CDR3 is TGTGCCAGCAGCCAAGATTGGGACAGGGGGCTGGAGTATTTT. This gives the protein CASSQDWDRGLEYF.

V gene TRBV11-1 combines with J gene TRBJ2-7, with D possibly TRBD1 on 7 matching bases. This CDR3 comprises 15 residues. The germline gives CDR1 SGHAT, CDR2 FQDESV (reference sequence). The V end lost 4 bases, the J end lost 6 bases, and 19 bases lay between the germline ends. The CDR3 loop is CASSSVTGRFGEQYF. CDR3 bases: TGTGCCAGCAGCTCTGTGACAGGGAGGTTCGGCGAGCAGTACTTC.

This rearrangement joins TRBV28 to TRBJ2-7, with D perhaps matching TRBD2 (5 bases). Germline V gene lookup returns CDR1 MDHEN and CDR2 SYDVKM. The CDR3 sequence is 15 residues long. Trimming shortened V by 6 bases and J by 5 bases, and 20 bases separated the two germline ends. The DNA for the CDR3 is TGTGCCAGCAGGAGAGAGGACTCGCTTGGCGACGAGCAGTACTTC. Protein product: CASRREDSLGDEQYF.

The chain combines TRBV5-3 with TRBJ1-2; D remains unclear. TRBV5-3 is identified as an open reading frame with a role that is uncertain. Trimming shortened V by 1 base and J by 6 bases, and 13 bases separated the two germline ends. This CDR3 contains 14 residues. DNA of the CDR3: TGTGCCAGAAGCTTGTTGCGGGGTCAGAATGGCTACACCTTC. Translation: CARSLLRGQNGYTF.

The gene calls are TRBV5-4 and TRBJ1-3, with TRBD1 identical over 9 bases. The germline gives CDR1 SGHNT, CDR2 YYREEE (reference sequence). V gave up 3 bases and J gave up 4 bases; unmatched junction bases: 5. The CDR3 is 15 residues long. CDR3 sequence: CASSSFGTGGNTIYF. The CDR3 region has the DNA TGTGCCAGCAGCTCTTTTGGGACAGGGGGAAACACCATATATTTT.

This chain uses TRBV4-2 with TRBJ2-3; perhaps TRBD2 as D (6 bases). Trimming stripped 0 bases from V and 0 bases from J, with 13 bases between. The CDR3 covers 17 residues. Germline CDR1 and CDR2: LGHNA and YNFKEQ. CDR3 amino acids: CASSQEVGGTSTDTQYF. The CDR3 nucleotides read TGTGCCAGCAGCCAAGAGGTCGGAGGGACTAGCACAGATACGCAGTATTTT.

This chain joins TRBV27 and TRBJ2-5; tentative D call: TRBD1 (5 bases). Per germline, CDR1 MNHEY and CDR2 SMNVEV (reference sequence). Trimming pared 5 bases from V and 4 bases from J, leaving 14 bases between. The CDR3 consists of 14 residues. The CDR3 region has the DNA TGTGCCAGCAGTCCCCTGGGGCGAGGAGAGACCCAGTACTTC. It translates to CASSPLGRGETQYF.

The chain uses TRBV30 and TRBJ1-1; no definite D call. This CDR3 region has 12 residues. V lost 5 bases and J 5 bases, leaving 12 bases between the germline ends. Germline CDR1 is GTSNPN and CDR2 is SVGIG (reference sequence). CDR3 protein: CAWLKSWTEAFF. In DNA form, the CDR3 reads TGTGCCTGGCTAAAATCGTGGACTGAAGCTTTCTTT.

In its sample, this clone was seen a few times. This chain uses TRBV12-3 or TRBV12-4 with TRBJ1-1; no clear D gene. V lost 2 bases to trimming and J lost 4 bases, with 8 bases between them. The CDR3 sequence is 13 residues long. CDR3 sequence: CASSLLGSTEAFF. CDR3 coding DNA: TGTGCCAGCAGTTTATTGGGGAGCACTGAAGCTTTCTTT.